Listed below are T cell receptor beta chains from one sample, sequenced in a study of OX40 agonist ivuxolimab in advanced cancers. The assay was immunoSEQ multiplex PCR, and TCRdb's table has in-frame clones only and misses some. There are about 86,000 clones in the sample; around 88% occur only once, and about 1.3% lies in the top ten. The material was CD4+ or CD8+ T cells sorted from blood, obtained in a trial of the OX40 agonist ivuxolimab. The source of these receptors is an adult with an advanced solid tumor such as melanoma, head and neck, liver or kidney cancer. Each CDR3 is given with its conserved first and last residue. The order of the fields is J gene, V gene, clone size, D gene, CDR3 DNA, CDR3 protein. D genes are given only for firm matches. Some rows mark clone size as missing; the rest say once, few, many or name a class of expanded clone.

>TRBJ2-2|TRBV5-1|once|TRBD1
TGCGCCAGCAGCTTGGAGGGGACAGGGCCCATTTACGGGGAGCTGTTTTTT
CASSLEGTGPIYGELFF
>TRBJ2-1|TRBV5-1|NA|TRBD2
TGCGCCAGCAGCCGTAGCGGGGTAAGAGGGAATGAGCAGTTCTTC
CASSRSGVRGNEQFF
>TRBJ2-6|TRBV7-2|NA|TRBD1
TGTGCCAGCAGCCCCTTACGACAGGGGGGTACCTCTGGGGCCAACGTCCTGACTTTC
CASSPLRQGGTSGANVLTF
>TRBJ1-1|TRBV9|NA|NA
TGTGCCAGCAGCGTACTGAGGAACACTGAAGCTTTCTTT
CASSVLRNTEAFF
>TRBJ2-5|TRBV18|NA|NA
TGTGCCAGCTCACCACCGCAGGGGCCTGCCCAAGAGACCCAGTACTTC
CASSPPQGPAQETQYF
>TRBJ2-3|TRBV6-4|once|NA
TGTGCCAGCAGCGACACACTACAGGGAGATACGCAGTATTTT
CASSDTLQGDTQYF
>TRBJ1-2|TRBV7-9|NA|NA
TGTGCCAGCAGCCGAAGTGACAGCGCACCCAACTATGGCTACACCTTC
CASSRSDSAPNYGYTF
>TRBJ2-7|TRBV27|NA|NA
TGTGCCAGCAGTTTTAGTACTAGGGGGTACGAGCAGTACTTC
CASSFSTRGYEQYF
>TRBJ1-4|TRBV7-2|NA|TRBD1
TGTGCCAGCAGCCGTCAGACAGGGGGCCGTGAAAAACTGTTTTTT
CASSRQTGGREKLFF
>TRBJ1-1|TRBV7-9|NA|NA
TGTGCCAGCAGCTTAGAGGCGGGCACTGAAGCTTTCTTT
CASSLEAGTEAFF
>TRBJ2-5|TRBV11-2|NA|NA
TGTGCCAGCAGCTTAATAGCCCTGTACCAAGAGACCCAGTACTTC
CASSLIALYQETQYF
>TRBJ2-5|TRBV11-1|NA|TRBD2
TGTGCCAGCAGCTTAGATGGGCGGGAGAGCGAGACCCAGTACTTC
CASSLDGRESETQYF
>TRBJ1-6|TRBV30|NA|NA
TGTGCCTGGAGTGTTCAAGACAGCTCCTATAATTCACCCCTCCACTTT
CAWSVQDSSYNSPLHF
>TRBJ2-1|TRBV27|NA|TRBD1
TGTGCCAGCAGTTTATTCCCAGGGGGCGGTGAGCAGTTCTTC
CASSLFPGGGEQFF
>TRBJ1-5|TRBV6-5|once|NA
TGTGCCAGCAGTTGGGACCGATATCAGCCCCAGCATTTT
CASSWDRYQPQHF
>TRBJ2-3|TRBV5-4|NA|TRBD2
TGTGCCAGCAGCGGGTTTCGGCGGGGGGACACAGATACGCAGTATTTT
CASSGFRRGDTDTQYF
>TRBJ2-2|TRBV4-3|few|TRBD1
TGCGCCAGCAGCCAAGTCCCTGGGACAGGTTCGAACACCGGGGAGCTGTTTTTT
CASSQVPGTGSNTGELFF